This record concerns one T cell receptor (beta chain) sequence. Germline CDR1 and CDR2: MNHNY and SVGAGI (reference sequence). This CDR3 is built from 11 residues. V gave up 4 bases and J gave up 5 bases, with 5 bases separating them. This entry comes from a study of shared clonotypes between healthy human individuals. Deep was the level used in running the assay. Produced via immunoSEQ multiplex PCR; TCRdb's table is partial and in-frame only. The sample has about a million clones, less than 85% seen once. This chain uses TRBV6-6 with TRBJ2-5; no firm D call. This sequence was found in a man aged 18 to 35 in good health. Sequenced input: memory CD4+ T cells sorted from blood. Subset given: CD45RA-negative fraction. In DNA, the CDR3 is TGTGCCAGCAGTTCCTACGAGACCCAGTACTTC. Its translation: CASSSYETQYF.